This T cell receptor beta chain was retrieved from a study of identical twins. V shed 2 bases and J shed 8 bases, with 9 bases lying between them. Germline V gives CDR1 MGHDK, CDR2 SYGVNS. This CDR3 region has 12 residues. The cDNA had a unique molecular identifier and a template-switch universal primer site. TCRdb re-derived calls from the 5' RACE reads in MiXCR, one entry per CDR3 protein. The table has more than 1.5 million distinct CDR3 sequences, around a third seen once. Findings and caveats of the study: Abundant beta clonotypes from cord blood bore fewer insertions; memory repertoires lacked this pattern. Rather than following the same donors, the conclusions depended on cross-sectional statistical analysis. Twin-shared out-of-frame alpha sequences showed excess low generation probability.

Turning to this clonotype: Its target is unknown.

The chain is built from TRBV25-1 and TRBJ1-2; perhaps TRBD1 as D (6 bases). Sequences were obtained from cord blood. The clonotype comes from a newborn girl in good health. CDR3 residues: CASSETGRGYTF. The CDR3 DNA follows: TGTGCCAGCAGTGAAACAGGGCGGGGCTACACCTTC.